This T cell receptor beta chain comes out of a study of post-analysis software for immune sequencing data (dated by TCRdb to the mid-2010s). A note on the overall study: Recorded disease courses included relapsing-remitting, secondary progressive and progressive-relapsing multiple sclerosis, with some patients lacking subtype annotation. The multiple sclerosis patient repertoires were compared with ten to eleven previously published healthy control repertoires from donors aged about 6 to 26 years. A subset of samples was prepared in parallel using single-end sample barcoding, then pooled and co-amplified after Illumina adapter ligation. What the study reported, not specific to this receptor: When samples were clustered directly using the F measure, samples prepared in the same batch co-clustered strongly, which prompted a batch-effect correction. Normalized Chao1 diversity was significantly lower in multiple sclerosis patients than controls, suggesting substantial peripheral T-cell clonal expansion. The control group was slightly older than the multiple sclerosis patient group.

TCR beta repertoires were profiled from peripheral blood of about a dozen young patients with multiple sclerosis to demonstrate the VDJtools post-analysis software. The patients with multiple sclerosis were children and adolescents between roughly 6 and 17 years of age. This clonotype has more than one count but fewer than ten. Its recognized antigen is unknown. Base quality data are lacking; no much larger clone is found one base away. The library was built by means of PCR. TCRdb shows the sequencer as Illumina HiSeq 2500. To reduce PCR and sequencing biases, unique molecular identifiers were built into the TCR beta cDNA libraries. Per 1 to 10 million input T cells, around 500,000 cDNA molecules were obtained, such that each molecule approximated one T cell. The patient libraries were prepared and sequenced with the same protocol used for the earlier healthy control dataset. Within a given batch, samples were prepared together, multiplexed and sequenced on the same HiSeq lane. The paper's processing steps were these. MIGEC was used to process the raw barcoded reads, and molecular identifier groups with only a single read were discarded before consensus assembly and CDR3 extraction. Clonotype tables were post-analysed with VDJtools, normalizing diversity by down-sampling all datasets to the smallest sample size. Repertoire overlap clustering matched CDR3 amino acid but not nucleotide sequences to correct batch-related cross-sample contamination. Clones were called with MiXCR by TCRdb after fastp trimmed the public reads at Q25, and only in-frame beta chains were retained. Rows are unified per CDR3 protein, each entry keeping the most common DNA and genes. The V and J calls and clone size come from TCRdb's table, not from the authors' own analysis. The sample includes more than 350,000 distinct CDR3 sequences, with 39% observed a single time. The biggest ten clones account for 7.6% of the sample.

The specimen sequenced was blood. This receptor was identified in a girl aged 2-10 years with multiple sclerosis.

At the DNA level, the sequence is TGTGCCAGCAGCTTCGGACAGCGAACAGATACGCAGTATTTT. Translated, this is CASSFGQRTDTQYF. The sequence links TRBV5-5 to TRBJ2-3; TRBD1 is perhaps the D gene, given 6 matching bases. Cut back by 2 bases and 3 bases, the V and J ends lie 10 bases apart. From the cysteine up to the phenylalanine, the CDR3 has a length of 14 residues. The only DNA kept is the CDR3, 42 bases in frame from the first base. From a lookup of the germline V gene (reference sequence), CDR1 and CDR2 are SGHKS and YYEKEE.